The rows below give T cell receptor beta chains drawn from one sample of a study of T cell responses to AZD1222 COVID-19 vaccine. This table comes from immunoSEQ multiplex PCR, and its TCRdb copy is limited to in-frame clones, with some not included. The profile shows some 97,000 clones, 85% to 90% of them singletons. Sequencing used peripheral blood, obtained on day 0 of AZD1222 vaccination. The receptor set was obtained from an adult in good health. Both conserved end residues are part of each CDR3. D genes are given only for firm matches. Clone size appears in some rows only: once, few, many, or a class for an expanded clone.

J	D	V	size	CDR3
TRBJ2-7	NA	TRBV19	NA	CASSIRGIINEQYF
TRBJ1-4	NA	TRBV7-8	NA	CASSLVRAADEKLFF
TRBJ1-4	TRBD1	TRBV14	NA	CASSLQPGQGFEKLFF
TRBJ1-2	NA	TRBV5-1	NA	CASSPVAGSYGYTF
TRBJ1-1	NA	TRBV18	once	CASSPLQGETEAFF
TRBJ2-2	TRBD2	TRBV7-9	NA	CASSLALLAGNTGELFF
TRBJ1-2	TRBD1	TRBV19	few	CASSKGQRVGGYTF
TRBJ1-2	TRBD1	TRBV27	NA	CASSGQGASYGYTF
TRBJ1-6	NA	TRBV28	NA	CASSLAGVISPLHF
TRBJ1-3	NA	TRBV4-1	NA	CASSQSGVQTGIGNTIYF
TRBJ2-1	NA	TRBV11-3	NA	CASGDGNREQFF
TRBJ1-2	NA	TRBV28	NA	CASSLGKYGYTF